A selection of T cell receptor beta chains follows, all from one sample in a study of blood T cells in healthy people across ages. MiXCR was run by TCRdb on the 5' RACE reads, yielding one entry per CDR3 protein. Among some 1.7 million distinct CDR3 sequences listed, 28% were seen once. The sequenced material came from blood. The source of these receptors is a woman in her twenties or thirties in good health. CDR3s include the opening cysteine and the closing phenylalanine or tryptophan. D genes are given only for firm matches. Clone size is shown for a subset of rows, as once, few, many or a class of expanded clone.

j_call clone_size d_call v_call cdr3_aa cdr3_nt
TRBJ2-5 few TRBD2 TRBV12-3/TRBV12-4 CASSKLAGFEETQYF TGTGCCAGCAGTAAACTAGCGGGTTTTGAAGAGACCCAGTACTTC
TRBJ2-1 few NA TRBV5-1 CASSLDITAGEQFF TGCGCCAGCAGCTTGGATATTACGGCCGGGGAGCAGTTCTTC
TRBJ2-1 NA TRBD1 TRBV19 CASRGQASNEQFF TGTGCCAGTAGGGGACAGGCCTCCAATGAGCAGTTCTTC
TRBJ1-4 few NA TRBV7-2 CASSLAGHVNEKLFF TGTGCCAGCAGCTTAGCGGGACACGTAAATGAAAAACTGTTTTTT
TRBJ2-1 NA NA TRBV29-1 CSVGGRAEQFF TGCAGCGTTGGGGGCAGGGCAGAGCAGTTCTTC
TRBJ1-1 few NA TRBV6-1 CASTGRNTEAFF TGTGCCAGCACAGGCAGAAACACTGAAGCTTTCTTT
TRBJ1-2 NA NA TRBV5-1 CASSLGQGKNYGYTF TGCGCCAGCAGCCTGGGCCAGGGGAAAAACTATGGCTACACCTTC
TRBJ2-1 few TRBD1 TRBV4-1 CASSQDRDDSYNEQFF TGCGCCAGCAGCCAGGACAGGGATGACTCCTACAATGAGCAGTTCTTC
TRBJ1-6 NA NA TRBV7-8 CATGQDYNSPLHF TGTGCAACTGGGCAGGACTATAATTCACCCCTCCACTTT
TRBJ1-5 NA NA TRBV25-1 CASSEWGGDQPQHF TGTGCCAGCAGTGAATGGGGCGGGGATCAGCCCCAGCATTTT
TRBJ2-1 few TRBD2 TRBV5-1 CASSWTSGPSYNEQFF TGCGCCAGCAGTTGGACTAGCGGCCCATCCTACAATGAGCAGTTCTTC
TRBJ1-2 few NA TRBV6-2/TRBV6-3 CASSVGGRYYGYTF TGTGCCAGCAGCGTTGGGGGGAGATACTATGGCTACACCTTC
TRBJ2-6 many NA TRBV24-1 CATSPERSGANVLTF TGTGCCACCAGTCCGGAGCGCTCTGGGGCCAACGTCCTGACTTTC
TRBJ2-3 NA NA TRBV20-1 CSAPAATSTDTQYF TGCAGTGCTCCAGCGGCTACTAGCACAGATACGCAGTATTTT
TRBJ2-1 few TRBD2 TRBV5-1 CASSSDLAGFYNEQFF TGCGCCAGCAGCTCGGATCTAGCGGGGTTCTACAATGAGCAGTTCTTC
TRBJ1-2 many TRBD1 TRBV7-2 CASSSHRGLGYTF TGTGCCAGCAGCTCGCACAGGGGGCTTGGCTACACCTTC
TRBJ2-7 few NA TRBV28 CASSVEVGSRHEQYF TGTGCCAGCAGTGTTGAGGTTGGTAGTCGCCACGAGCAGTACTTC
TRBJ2-1 few NA TRBV5-1 CARSRPVGQFF TGCGCCAGATCCCGCCCGGTAGGGCAGTTCTTC
TRBJ2-3 few NA TRBV5-1 CASSLGTPNTDTQYF TGCGCCAGCAGCTTGGGGACTCCAAACACAGATACGCAGTATTTT
TRBJ2-7 few NA TRBV30 CAWSPEGYEQYF TGTGCCTGGAGCCCCGAGGGCTACGAGCAGTACTTC